The following is a TCR beta chain sequence with its context. Its specific antigen is unknown. Base-call qualities are not available, and no considerably larger clone is one nucleotide away. Donors formed part of the validation cohort, which comprised approximately 130 subjects and was distinct from the first cohort of several hundred subjects. The library was made by the immunoSEQ multiplex PCR assay. In the paper's pipeline: To diagnose cytomegalovirus status from the catalog of TCR beta chain sequences, a statistical classification framework was built. TCRdb took over this immuneACCESS table, retaining in-frame rearrangements with V and J assigned. Such tables are incomplete; in checked studies, under half of the missing clones stem from an unresolved V gene, and the remainder is unexplained. That table furnishes V, J and clone size, whereas the DNA furnished D and trimming. The table for this sample lists about 79,000 clones; 93% of them were counted only once. Approximately 4% of the sample comes from the top ten.

This sample is drawn from a study of cytomegalovirus exposure and HLA in healthy donors (TCRdb year 2017). About the full investigation: The 700 or so repertoires of the first cohort and the approximately 130 validation repertoires were produced on the same platform, according to a later analysis. The study was designed to test whether signatures of past pathogen exposure could be identified by cataloging public T cell receptors. To predict cytomegalovirus infection status, the study brought together high-throughput TCR immunosequencing, statistical association of individual TCRs with disease status, and machine learning. In addition to the first cohort of approximately 650 subjects, a separate validation cohort of 120 different subjects was used.

V is cut by 5 bases and J by 2 bases, and the space between the germline ends is 18 bases. As encoded in the germline V gene (reference sequence), CDR1 is SEHNR while CDR2 is FQNEAQ. From the cysteine up to the phenylalanine, the CDR3 has a length of 16 residues. Only the CDR3 region is kept as DNA, spanning 48 bases read in frame from base 1. Results and caveats for the whole study, not just this receptor: Across donors, most TCR sequences were observed very rarely, whereas some public TCRs were present in many individuals. The study listed 150 to 200 TCR beta chains as associated with cytomegalovirus. The authors suggested that the approach could potentially be generalized to other disease states and immunological phenotypes. A later analysis found that TCRs clustered in the first cohort also tended to co-occur in the roughly 110 validation repertoires, with just under 95% of cluster scores above 0. Cytomegalovirus status was reported to be diagnosed by the classifier with high specificity and sensitivity in both the original and validation cohorts. A later analysis had no HLA typing for the validation cohort, so co-occurrence there was scored across all 130 or so repertoires. In vitro tests confirmed that a few of the cytomegalovirus-associated TCR beta chains recognize cytomegalovirus antigens.

This receptor chain uses TRBV7-9 and TRBJ1-2; no confident D gene assignment can be made. The sequenced sample consisted of PBMCs. This receptor was obtained from a woman aged 25 to 45 in good health and CMV-seronegative. In nucleotides, the sequence is TGTGCCAGCAGCCCACCGGGCGCGGGCCCAAACTATGGCTACACCTTC. The translation is CASSPPGAGPNYGYTF.